One and the same sample provided the 10 T cell receptor beta chains below, sequenced in a study of CD8 T cells in Susac syndrome. It was with random hexamers that 0.5 to 1 ug RNA was reverse transcribed. Using its own MiXCR run on the immunoSEQ multiplex PCR reads, TCRdb lists one record per CDR3 protein. Here the sample spans some 100,000 distinct CDR3 sequences, about nine tenths being singletons. Input material: CD4+ T cells from PBMCs. These receptors were obtained from a human donor in good health.

The count of this clonotype is one. V and J are TRBV12-3 or TRBV12-4 and TRBJ2-3; D assignment may be TRBD1 or TRBD2 (5 bases each). The CDR3 is 13 residues long. V was trimmed by 6 bases and J by 2 bases, leaving 9 bases between them. CDR3 nucleotide sequence: TGTGCCAGCAGATATGGGACCACAGATACGCAGTATTTT. Residues: CASRYGTTDTQYF.

V and J are TRBV29-1 and TRBJ2-1; 10 bases line up with TRBD1. Germline V lookup: CDR1 SQVTM, CDR2 ANQGSEA. The CDR3 is made up of 15 amino acids. Trimming removed 1 base from V and 7 bases from J; junction bases left unmatched: 7. The CDR3 protein is CSVEGRQGAQNEQFF. In DNA, the CDR3 is TGCAGCGTTGAAGGGAGACAGGGGGCGCAAAATGAGCAGTTCTTC.

This chain joins TRBV9 and TRBJ2-1, with D maybe TRBD2 (7 bases). Trimming shortened V by 3 bases and J by 10 bases, and 11 bases separated the two germline ends. The length of the CDR3 is 12 residues. Looked up from germline, CDR1 is SGDLS and CDR2 is YYNGEE. This CDR3 reads CASSGGGAEQFF. The CDR3 region has the DNA TGTGCCAGCAGCGGAGGGGGGGCCGAGCAGTTCTTC.

V and J are TRBV7-2 and TRBJ2-7; 9 bases match TRBD1. From germline, CDR1 is SGHTA and CDR2 FQGNSA. V dropped 5 bases and J dropped 2; count of bases not matched to a gene: 13. This CDR3 has 17 amino acids. CDR3 coding DNA: TGTGCCAGCAGCAAAAATCGGCCGGGACAGGGAACCTACGAGCAGTACTTC. Translating it yields CASSKNRPGQGTYEQYF.

This sequence joins TRBV14 and TRBJ2-7; D is undetermined. There are 13 residues in the CDR3. Trimming removed 0 bases at V and 8 bases at J, with 11 bases between. Germline lookup yields CDR1 SGHDN and CDR2 FVKESK. In nucleotides, the CDR3 is TGTGCCAGCAGCCAAGATCTAGGGCGTCAGCAGTACTTC. It translates to CASSQDLGRQQYF.

The genes are TRBV20-1 and TRBJ2-7; 8 positions match TRBD2. The CDR3 runs to 16 residues. Germline V lookup: CDR1 DFQATT, CDR2 SNEGSKA (reference sequence). Germline trimming cut 0 bases from V and 4 bases from J; bases unmatched to any gene: 11. The CDR3 loop is CSARDRLASLPYEQYF. The DNA for the CDR3 is TGCAGTGCTAGAGATAGACTAGCGTCCTTGCCGTACGAGCAGTACTTC.

This clonotype was seen only once. The chain joins TRBV3-1 to TRBJ1-3; D ambiguous. The V gene's germline CDR1 is LGHDT and CDR2 YNNKEL (reference sequence). The CDR3 extends over 16 amino acids. Trimming left V 4 bases short and J 0 bases short, with 13 bases between. In DNA form, the CDR3 reads TGTGCCAGCAGCCTAGGGCTAACCACCTCTGGAAACACCATATATTTT. Its protein product is CASSLGLTTSGNTIYF.

This clonotype appeared a single time. The chain links TRBV29-1 to TRBJ2-1; the match to TRBD2 covers 9 bases. In germline, CDR1 is SQVTM, CDR2 ANQGSEA. The trim removed 7 bases at V and 9 bases at J, leaving 13 bases unmatched. This CDR3 is built from 14 residues. CDR3 protein: CSGAPGTSSSEQFF. CDR3 nucleotides: TGCAGCGGAGCCCCGGGGACTAGCAGTAGTGAGCAGTTCTTC.

In its sample, this clonotype was seen once. The V call is TRBV29-1, the J call TRBJ1-5; 10 nucleotides align to TRBD1. After removal of 4 bases from V and 4 bases from J, the junction contained 4 bases not matched to a gene. The CDR3 is 14 residues long. Germline V lookup: CDR1 SQVTM, CDR2 ANQGSEA. This CDR3 reads CSVAMGQGNQPQHF. CDR3 in DNA: TGCAGCGTTGCGATGGGACAGGGGAATCAGCCCCAGCATTTT. Variable domain in full (rest from reference TRBV29-1 and TRBJ1-5): SAVISQKPSRDICQRGTSLTIQCQVDSQVTMMFWYRQQPGQSLTLIATANQGSEATYESGFVIDKFPISRPNLTFSTLTVSNMSPEDSSIYLCSVAMGQGNQPQHFGDGTRLSIL.

Only one count was recorded for this clonotype. The J gene is TRBJ2-7, the V gene TRBV4-1; TRBD2 matches 9 bases. This CDR3 is 15 amino acids long. CDR1 and CDR2 from the germline V gene are MGHRA and YSYEKL. J gave up 7 bases and V 0 bases, and 7 bases lay outside the gene matches. CDR3 amino acids: CASSQDSVAGVEQYF. In nucleotides, the CDR3 is TGCGCCAGCAGCCAAGATTCCGTAGCGGGAGTTGAGCAGTACTTC.